The text below deals with one T cell receptor beta chain. There are a few counts of this clonotype. Its antigen target is currently unknown. No qualities accompany the bases; no much larger clone lies one base away. This entry is derived from a study of T-cell reconstitution after alpha-beta-depleted transplantation in children listed by TCRdb under 2016. The study in broad terms: T-cell immune reconstitution after TCRalphabeta/CD19-depleted allogeneic hematopoietic cell transplantation in children was quantitatively tracked in the study by means of TCR repertoire profiling.

The method behind the library was PCR. The sequencer listed for this sample is Illumina HiSeq 2500. TCR library preparation used molecular barcoding, with unique molecular identifiers applied to normalize quantification of the TCRbeta repertoire. TCRdb reprocessing: public reads trimmed at Q25 with fastp, clones called with MiXCR, in-frame beta chains kept. Each CDR3 protein gets just one entry, which takes the most common genes and DNA from the rows behind it. In all, the sample holds hundreds of thousands of distinct CDR3 sequences, and roughly 16% of those were seen once. The ten largest clones represent roughly 5% of the sample. The sample's treatment or condition label, in plain terms: allogeneic hematopoietic cell transplantation with graft depleted of TCRalphabeta T cells and CD19 B cells. The transplant recipients were children given TCRalphabeta/CD19-depleted allogeneic hematopoietic cell grafts.

Counted from cysteine to phenylalanine, this CDR3 has 12 amino acids. Of the read, only the CDR3 DNA is kept; its 36 bases are in frame from base 1. V is reduced by 2 bases and J by 5 bases, leaving a spacing of 6 bases between them. For CDR1 and CDR2, the germline V gene lists SGHRS and YFSETQ. What the research found in general, with its limitations: In some patients, high TCRbeta diversity at day 60 was attributed to recipient T cells and intrathymic progenitors that had survived conditioning. Over the following months the frequencies of hyperexpanded clones went down, and after one year T-cell counts and TCRbeta diversity were mostly credited to newly produced T cells. The apparently early alphabetaT-cell count recovery about two months after transplant was reportedly dependent on only several hundred rapidly expanded clones derived from non-depleted graft cells.

Sequenced here: PBMCs, mostly from graft donor cells, sampled 360 days after TCRalphabeta/CD19-depleted stem cell transplant. The receptor's source is a male patient under 18 who had a stem cell transplant for acute lymphoblastic leukemia, so the T cells may come from the graft donor. This chain is built from TRBV5-1 and TRBJ2-3, with TRBD2 perhaps the D gene, on 5 matching bases. The nucleotide sequence reads TGCGCCAGCAGCTTTGAGGGAGATACGCAGTATTTT. This encodes CASSFEGDTQYF.